This TCR beta chain was sequenced in a study of PD-L1 blockade in urothelial cancer. Data came from immunoSEQ multiplex PCR; TCRdb stores just in-frame clones and leaves some out. The table shows approximately 40,000 clones, with 86% occurring only once. Regarding time point: peripheral blood 6 weeks after treatment start. Each patient supplied 1 to 8 pretreatment and on-treatment samples. This clonotype was sampled from a man aged 60-69 years with urothelial cancer. Sequences were derived from PBMCs, sampled around atezolizumab (anti-PD-L1) treatment.

In DNA, the CDR3 is TGTGCCAGCAGCTCACAGGGGACCACCTACGAGCAGTACTTC. It yields the protein CASSSQGTTYEQYF. This sequence joins TRBV7-2 and TRBJ2-7, with 7 bases identical to TRBD1. Germline V lookup: CDR1 SGHTA, CDR2 FQGNSA. This CDR3 has 14 amino acids. Unmatched junction bases numbered 5, after V lost 4 bases and J lost 2 bases.